Sequencing of this T cell receptor (beta chain) was carried out in a study of regulatory T cells in long-lasting Graves disease. Whole-study results and caveats: Persistent Graves' patients showed a TCR diversity that was lower than that of newly diagnosed ones.

The time point is: persistent/refractory GD, antithyroid drugs over 5 years with positive TRAb. PBMC RNA served as the TCR library source. Patients were from an endocrinology department in Xi'an, China. A peripheral blood sample, about 9.4 milliliters in volume, was drawn into EDTA tubes. Building of the TCR beta libraries involved iRepertoire HTBI primers and Arm-PCR of CDR3 regions. TCRdb ran MiXCR on the multiplex PCR reads and lists one entry per CDR3 protein. The data contain 600,000 to 800,000 distinct CDR3 sequences, around 30% of them singletons. As for this clonotype: The antigen remains unidentified. This may arise from a read error, as a much more abundant clone is one base away.

This receptor was taken from a female donor with Graves disease. The specimen was peripheral blood mononuclear cells (PBMCs), collected when the disease was refractory, from a patient treated with antithyroid drugs.

The CDR3 spells CAGRRRTSGRPGETQYF. The CDR3 coding sequence is TGTGCCGGCAGACGCCGGACTAGCGGGAGGCCGGGAGAGACCCAGTACTTC. The chain couples TRBV6-1 to TRBJ2-5; 14 bases align to TRBD2. Germline CDR1 and CDR2: MNHNS and SASEGT. The CDR3 sequence is 17 residues long.